This TCR beta chain was captured by sequencing in a study of blood T cell repertoires in COVID-19. Background on the study: Acute-phase and convalescent COVID-19 samples originated in the United States, Italy and Spain. T cells, B-cell-depleted T cells, or PBMCs supplied cDNA or gDNA.

Original data processing: Amplification of reference gene primers provided the estimated nucleated cell counts. Sequencing used immunoSEQ multiplex PCR; TCRdb keeps in-frame clones, though not all of them. That table gives V, J and clone size, and the DNA gave D and trimming. There are approximately 240,000 clones in the sample; about four fifths occur only once, and 3% to 3.5% lies in the top ten. Sequences were obtained from peripheral blood. This receptor was obtained from a woman aged 30 to 39 who had recovered from COVID-19.

CDR3 coding DNA: TGTGCCAGCAGCCCTCTTGTAGGGAGGTGGGAGAACACTGAAGCTTTCTTT. Residues: CASSPLVGRWENTEAFF. The chain is built from TRBV5-6 and TRBJ1-1; no clear D. The CDR3 consists of 17 residues. V was clipped by 4 bases and J by 1 base, with 20 bases between them. Looked up from germline, CDR1 is SGHDT and CDR2 is YYEEEE.